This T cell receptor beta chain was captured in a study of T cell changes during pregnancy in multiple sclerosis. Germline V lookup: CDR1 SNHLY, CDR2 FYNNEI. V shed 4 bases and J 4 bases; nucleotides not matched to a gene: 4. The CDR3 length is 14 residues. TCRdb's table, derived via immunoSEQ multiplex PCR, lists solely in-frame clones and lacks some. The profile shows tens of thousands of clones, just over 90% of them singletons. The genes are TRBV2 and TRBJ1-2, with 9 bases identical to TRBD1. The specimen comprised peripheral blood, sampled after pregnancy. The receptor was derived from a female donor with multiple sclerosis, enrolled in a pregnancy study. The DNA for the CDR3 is TGTGCCAGCAGTGGGGACAGGGCTACCTATGGCTACACCTTC. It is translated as CASSGDRATYGYTF.